One sample yielded the 29 T cell receptor beta chains listed below, sequenced in a study of blood T cell repertoires in COVID-19. Profiled with immunoSEQ multiplex PCR; TCRdb holds only in-frame clones, not every one. The sample lists some 220,000 clones; around 90% were seen once. The sequencing input was peripheral blood. The receptors stem from a man aged 25 to 40 with COVID-19, enrolled during active disease.

This clone appeared a few times. The chain links TRBV6-5 to TRBJ1-5; 12 nucleotides agree with TRBD1. Germline CDR1 MNHEY, CDR2 SVGAGI. V lost 5 bases, J lost 7 bases, and 6 bases stayed unmatched. This CDR3 has 15 residues. CDR3 residues: CASSPGQGARQPQHF. The DNA for the CDR3 is TGTGCCAGCAGTCCGGGACAGGGGGCGAGGCAGCCCCAGCATTTT.

V is TRBV19 and J is TRBJ2-5, with TRBD1 matching over 7 bases. After removal of 3 bases from V and 5 bases from J, the junction contained 6 bases not matched to a gene. This CDR3 contains 14 residues. Germline CDR1 and CDR2: LNHDA and SQIVND (reference sequence). The CDR3 is CASSMSGRGETQYF. The CDR3 nucleotides are TGTGCCAGTAGTATGAGTGGCAGGGGGGAGACCCAGTACTTC.

The V and J genes are TRBV6-4 and TRBJ2-2, with no clear D. The length of the CDR3 is 13 residues. V was pared by 5 bases and J by 5 bases, with 9 bases between. Germline V gene lookup returns CDR1 MRHNA and CDR2 SNTAGT. CDR3 nucleotides: TGTGCCAGCAGTTTGACGAGGACCGGGGAGCTGTTTTTT. Its protein product is CASSLTRTGELFF.

The chain is built from TRBV6-5 and TRBJ1-2, with TRBD1 as a possible D gene (5 bases). The CDR3 spans 13 residues. Germline V gene sequence: CDR1 MNHEY, CDR2 SVGAGI. The V gene lost 2 bases and the J gene lost 7 bases, with 11 bases spanning the gap. This chain's CDR3 is CASSYHQGTGYTF. DNA of the CDR3: TGTGCCAGCAGTTACCATCAGGGTACTGGCTACACCTTC.

This chain uses TRBV11-2 with TRBJ2-7, with D hard to call. The CDR3 sequence is 12 residues long. Per the germline V gene, CDR1 is SGHAT and CDR2 is FQNNGV. Trimming took 2 bases from V and 7 from J, leaving 9 bases between them. This CDR3 reads CASSLLQFEQYF. The CDR3 nucleotides read TGTGCCAGCAGCTTACTACAGTTTGAGCAGTACTTC.

The rearrangement joins TRBV2 to TRBJ2-1; 7 positions agree with TRBD2. In germline, CDR1 is SNHLY, CDR2 FYNNEI. Unmatched junction bases numbered 11, after V lost 2 bases and J lost 7 bases. The CDR3 is 16 amino acids. CDR3 region: CASSESRAGRGNEQFF. CDR3 DNA sequence: TGTGCCAGCAGTGAAAGCAGGGCAGGGAGGGGTAATGAGCAGTTCTTC.

The genes are TRBV19 and TRBJ1-1; TRBD1 might be the D (5 bases). This CDR3 is built from 11 residues. The germline CDR1 and CDR2 sequences are LNHDA and SQIVND (reference sequence). Trimming cost V 2 bases and J 12 bases, with 10 bases left between them. The chain's CDR3 is CASSISGNTFF. The CDR3 nucleotides read TGTGCCAGTAGTATATCAGGGAATACTTTCTTT.

The V call is TRBV10-1, the J call TRBJ2-3; 9 nucleotides align to TRBD2. This CDR3 has 13 amino acids. V trimming: 5 bases; J trimming: 4 bases; junction bases outside the gene matches: 1. Germline V gene lookup returns CDR1 WNHNN and CDR2 SYGVQD (reference sequence). CDR3 in amino acids: CASSSGGSDTQYF. DNA for the CDR3: TGCGCCAGCAGTAGCGGGGGGTCAGATACGCAGTATTTT.

The rearrangement uses TRBV6-6 and TRBJ1-3; no definite D call. The ends were cut back, 6 bases at V and 2 bases at J, with 8 bases in the middle. The CDR3 runs to 13 residues. Germline CDR1 is MNHNY and CDR2 is SVGAGI (reference sequence). CDR3 residues: CASSRGTGNTIYF. Here the CDR3 DNA reads TGTGCCAGCAGCCGGGGTACTGGAAACACCATATATTTT.

The V call is TRBV5-1, the J call TRBJ2-5; 8 nucleotides agree with TRBD1. This CDR3 contains 13 residues. Per germline, CDR1 SGHRS and CDR2 YFSETQ. V lost 4 bases and J lost 4; bases outside the gene matches: 3. CDR3 nucleotide sequence: TGCGCCAGCAGCATAGGACAGGGAGAGACCCAGTACTTC. Its protein product is CASSIGQGETQYF.

As regards this clone: At the DNA level, this CDR3 is encoded by other sequences in the same sample as well. The chain has TRBV18 and TRBJ2-5, with 7 nucleotides matching TRBD2. V gave up 3 bases and J gave up 3 bases; unmatched junction bases: 1. Per germline, CDR1 KGHSH and CDR2 LQKENI. CDR3 length equals 13 residues. CDR3 residues: CASSPGGEETQYF. CDR3 nucleotide sequence: TGTGCCAGCTCACCGGGAGGGGAAGAGACCCAGTACTTC.

The CDR3 DNA follows: TGTGCCAGCAGTGAAACGACAGCTTTATCGGATACGCAGTATTTT. As protein: CASSETTALSDTQYF. The rearrangement uses TRBV2 and TRBJ2-3, with D maybe TRBD1 (5 bases). The CDR3 extends over 15 amino acids. The germline gives CDR1 SNHLY, CDR2 FYNNEI. Trimming cost V 2 bases and J 6 bases, with 15 bases left between them.

J is TRBJ1-3 and V is TRBV4-1; unclear D gene. V dropped 4 bases and J dropped 7 bases, with 5 bases sitting between them. Per germline, CDR1 MGHRA and CDR2 YSYEKL. This CDR3 contains 11 residues. This CDR3 is CASSPGNTIYF. CDR3 sequence (DNA): TGCGCCAGCAGCCCGGGTAACACCATATATTTT.

The chain joins TRBV4-2 to TRBJ1-1; D might be TRBD1 (5 bases). V was shortened by 5 bases and J by 5 bases, with 12 bases between the two germline ends. The CDR3 runs to 13 residues. The germline CDR1 and CDR2 sequences are LGHNA and YNFKEQ. CDR3 residues: CASSSTRDTEAFF. In nucleotides, the CDR3 is TGTGCCAGCAGCTCTACCAGGGATACTGAAGCTTTCTTT.

This clone has just a few counts. The chain combines TRBV19 with TRBJ1-5; perhaps TRBD1 as D (5 bases). This CDR3 comprises 15 residues. The germline V gene encodes CDR1 LNHDA and CDR2 SQIVND (reference sequence). V was shortened by 5 bases and J by 0 bases, with 11 bases between the two germline ends. CDR3 region: CASSGHPYSNQPQHF. The CDR3 bases are TGTGCCAGTAGTGGACACCCTTATAGCAATCAGCCCCAGCATTTT.

DNA for the CDR3: TGTGCCAGCTCACTTAGTATGACAGGGGCTACTGGGGCCAACGTCCTGACTTTC. Its translation: CASSLSMTGATGANVLTF. This rearrangement joins TRBV18 to TRBJ2-6; 8 bases line up with TRBD1. The germline V gene has CDR1 KGHSH and CDR2 LQKENI. J lost 2 bases, V lost 4 bases, and 10 bases had no gene match. The CDR3 covers 18 residues.

The chain has TRBV2 and TRBJ2-1; maybe TRBD2 (6 bases). This CDR3 region has 13 residues. V lost 6 bases and J 12 bases, leaving 18 bases between the germline ends. Germline V gives CDR1 SNHLY, CDR2 FYNNEI. The CDR3 sequence is CASRSRELVPQFF. CDR3 sequence (DNA): TGTGCCAGCAGAAGCCGGGAGCTGGTGCCGCAGTTCTTC.

As for this clone: The germline gene is not matched at one end of the junction; a read error may be the cause. This sequence joins TRBV18 and TRBJ1-1; D possibly corresponds to TRBD1 (5 bases). The CDR3 covers 16 residues. Germline loops: CDR1 KGHSH, CDR2 LQKENI. This CDR3 is CASSPLRQGLDTEAFF. The CDR3, as DNA: TGTGCCAGCTCCCCACTCCGCCAGGGCCTGGACACTGAAGCTTTCTTT.

The chain uses TRBV5-4 and TRBJ1-1; the match to TRBD1 covers 7 bases. V lost 5 bases to trimming and J lost 1 base; unmatched junction nucleotides: 5. The CDR3 has 14 residues. The germline V gene has CDR1 SGHNT and CDR2 YYREEE (reference sequence). CDR3 in amino acids: CASRPRGENTEAFF. The DNA of the CDR3 is TGTGCCAGCAGACCCAGGGGGGAGAACACTGAAGCTTTCTTT.

The V call is TRBV19, the J call TRBJ1-1; 7 nucleotides agree with TRBD1. Trimming took 2 bases from V and 0 from J; bases not matched to a gene: 0. The CDR3 runs 14 residues. Germline V gene lookup returns CDR1 LNHDA and CDR2 SQIVND (reference sequence). CDR3 nucleotide sequence: TGTGCCAGTAGTATAACAGGGGTGAACACTGAAGCTTTCTTT. The encoded protein is CASSITGVNTEAFF.

The chain recombines TRBV25-1 with TRBJ1-6, with TRBD1 matching 9 bases. The CDR3 runs 16 residues. Germline CDR1 reads MGHDK; CDR2 reads SYGVNS. Trimming at V came to 2 bases and at J to 11 bases, leaving 10 bases not matched to a gene. CDR3 nucleotide sequence: TGTGCCAGCAGTGAACCTCCGACAGGGGGTCATACACCCCTCCACTTT. This gives the protein CASSEPPTGGHTPLHF.

This clone was seen just once. V usage is TRBV4-1 and J usage is TRBJ2-1, with TRBD2 as a possible D gene (5 bases). This CDR3 region has 13 residues. The germline V gene encodes CDR1 MGHRA and CDR2 YSYEKL. V lost 3 bases to trimming and J lost 3 bases, with 6 bases between them. CDR3 DNA: TGCGCCAGCAGCCATACTAGCTACAATGAGCAGTTCTTC. Translated: CASSHTSYNEQFF.

The V and J genes are TRBV19 and TRBJ1-1; 8 bases are shared with TRBD1. CDR3 length: 16 residues. V lost 5 bases to trimming and J lost 7 bases; unmatched junction nucleotides: 15. CDR1 is LNHDA and CDR2 is SQIVND in the germline V gene (reference sequence). The CDR3, as DNA: TGTGCCAGTAGTGACTCCTCCGACAGGGGTGCGGGTGAAGCTTTCTTT. This encodes CASSDSSDRGAGEAFF.

Concerning this clone itself: One end of the junction fails to match germline, which may point to a read error. V is TRBV4-2 and J is TRBJ2-1; tentative D call: TRBD1 (5 bases). Germline lookup yields CDR1 LGHNA and CDR2 YNFKEQ. This CDR3 region has 16 residues. In DNA, the CDR3 is TGTGCCAGCAGACAAGATATGGGGCAGGCGCACAATGAGCAGTTCTTC. Its translation: CASRQDMGQAHNEQFF.

This clone was seen a single time. The rearrangement joins TRBV4-1 to TRBJ2-7; 8 bases map to TRBD1. J gave up 5 bases and V 3 bases, and 3 bases lay outside the gene matches. This CDR3 has 13 amino acids. Germline V gene data show CDR1 as MGHRA and CDR2 as YSYEKL. The CDR3 reads CASSQSGGHEQYF. The CDR3 bases are TGCGCCAGCAGCCAGTCAGGGGGCCACGAGCAGTACTTC.

The chain has TRBV10-2 and TRBJ1-4, with D possibly matching TRBD1 (5 bases). The CDR3 runs to 14 residues. Germline V CDR1 and CDR2: WSHSY, SAAADI. The V end lost 6 bases, the J end lost 6 bases, and 14 bases lay between the germline ends. The CDR3 loop reads CASSSTEGDEKLFF. The CDR3 DNA reads TGCGCCAGCAGCTCGACCGAAGGGGATGAAAAACTGTTTTTT.

This clone was recorded a few times. The V and J genes are TRBV5-6 and TRBJ1-1, with D unresolved. Trimming removed 0 bases at V and 1 base at J, with 10 bases between. The CDR3 loop spans 15 amino acids. Germline V CDR1 and CDR2: SGHDT, YYEEEE. The CDR3, as DNA: TGTGCCAGCAGCTTGGTCGGCGGCAGGAACACTGAAGCTTTCTTT. Its protein product is CASSLVGGRNTEAFF.

The genes are TRBV5-6 and TRBJ2-2; 7 bases match TRBD1. The germline gives CDR1 SGHDT, CDR2 YYEEEE. The CDR3 extends over 15 amino acids. The J segment lost 6 bases and the V segment lost 4 bases, leaving 9 bases of the junction unmatched. The CDR3 DNA reads TGTGCCAGCAGCCCCCACATGACAGGGCCCGGGGAGCTGTTTTTT. Amino acids: CASSPHMTGPGELFF. Supplemented by reference TRBV5-6 and TRBJ2-2, the full variable domain reads DAGVTQSPTHLIKTRGQQVTLRCSPKSGHDTVSWYQQALGQGPQFIFQYYEEEERQRGNFPDRFSGHQFPNYSSELNVNALLLGDSALYLCASSPHMTGPGELFFGEGSRLTVL.

In this sample, this clone turned up a few times. The chain uses TRBV5-6 and TRBJ1-6, with 8 nucleotides matching TRBD1. Germline CDR1 reads SGHDT; CDR2 reads YYEEEE. Losses at the gene ends were 4 bases for V and 8 bases for J; bases not matched to a gene: 5. The CDR3 totals 14 residues. CDR3 coding DNA: TGTGCCAGCAGCGAGGGACAGGACCATTCACCCCTCCACTTT. Translating it yields CASSEGQDHSPLHF.